This T cell receptor (beta chain) emerged from a study of T cell responses to AZD1222 COVID-19 vaccine. Study context: Some second doses came at about 4 weeks and others at about 12 weeks; these were pooled. Study-wide results and caveats: The CD4 TCRs associated with vaccination extended across spike and predominated at 160-218 and 743-854. The sample set comprised mostly white British donors with more females, and clonal diversity was possibly underestimated. It was only 6 or 7 AZD1222 recipients who were seropositive at baseline.

Looked up from germline, CDR1 is SGHDT and CDR2 is YYEEEE. The CDR3 runs to 15 residues. Trimming took 2 bases from V and 8 from J; bases not matched to a gene: 9. The repertoire was sequenced with immunoSEQ multiplex PCR; TCRdb's copy has only in-frame clones and lacks some. The data show about 140,000 clones, more than 85% seen once. This clone was counted once. Its antigen is currently unknown. The sequencing here drew on peripheral blood, taken on day 0 of AZD1222 vaccination. This clonotype was sampled from an adult in good health. The rearrangement links TRBV5-6 to TRBJ2-1, with 8 bases identical to TRBD2. CDR3 bases: TGTGCCAGCAGCTTCGGCGGGAGGATCCTCCATGAGCAGTTCTTC. Residues: CASSFGGRILHEQFF.